Sequencing of this TCR beta chain was carried out in a study of CD8 T cells in ankylosing spondylitis. A quantitative 5'-RACE method, one with molecular barcodes, was used to make TCR beta libraries. TCRdb independently ran MiXCR on the 5' RACE reads; one entry per CDR3 protein. The repertoire consists of about 360,000 distinct CDR3 sequences, with approximately 20% occurring once and the leading ten covering about 12%. Details on this clonotype: Its cognate antigen is unknown.

The germline V and J ends were trimmed by 3 bases and 1 base, with 4 bases remaining between them. Germline V gives CDR1 SGHAT, CDR2 FQNNGV. The CDR3 is 13 amino acids. General study results and limits: A motif of eight or nine highly homologous TCR beta variants was seen as apparently characteristic of ankylosing spondylitis blood. Significant enrichment of disease-linked clones was reported in matched ankylosing spondylitis synovial fluid.

The V gene is TRBV11-2, the J gene TRBJ1-5, with D unclear. The origin of this receptor is a male donor with ankylosing spondylitis or in good health (not recorded which). Material: blood, either unsorted or a sorted T cell fraction (not recorded which). The CDR3 bases are TGTGCCAGCAGCTTCGAAAGCAATCAGCCCCAGCATTTT. Its protein product is CASSFESNQPQHF.